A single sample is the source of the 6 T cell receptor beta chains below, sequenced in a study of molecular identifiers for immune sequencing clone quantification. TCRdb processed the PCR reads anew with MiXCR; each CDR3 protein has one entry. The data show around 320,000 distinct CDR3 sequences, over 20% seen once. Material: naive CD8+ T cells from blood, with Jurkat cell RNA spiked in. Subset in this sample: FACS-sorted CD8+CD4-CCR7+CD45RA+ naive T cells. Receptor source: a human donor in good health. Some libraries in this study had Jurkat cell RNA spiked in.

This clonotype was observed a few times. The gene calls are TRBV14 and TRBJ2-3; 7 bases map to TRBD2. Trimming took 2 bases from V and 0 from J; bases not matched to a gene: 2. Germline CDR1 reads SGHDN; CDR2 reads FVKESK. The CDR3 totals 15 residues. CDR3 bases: TGTGCCAGCAGCCAACTAGCGGCCAGCACAGATACGCAGTATTTT. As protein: CASSQLAASTDTQYF.

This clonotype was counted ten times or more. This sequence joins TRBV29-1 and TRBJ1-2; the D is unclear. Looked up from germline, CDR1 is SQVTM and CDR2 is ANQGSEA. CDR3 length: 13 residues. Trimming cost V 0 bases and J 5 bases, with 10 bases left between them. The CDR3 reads CSVEERRRYGYTF. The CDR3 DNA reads TGCAGCGTTGAAGAGAGAAGGCGGTATGGCTACACCTTC.

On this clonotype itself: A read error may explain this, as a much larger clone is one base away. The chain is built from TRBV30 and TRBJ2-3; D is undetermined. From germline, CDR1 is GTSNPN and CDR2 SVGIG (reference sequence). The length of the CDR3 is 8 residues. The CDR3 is CSTNTQYF. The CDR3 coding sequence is TGCAGCACAAATACGCAGTATTTT.

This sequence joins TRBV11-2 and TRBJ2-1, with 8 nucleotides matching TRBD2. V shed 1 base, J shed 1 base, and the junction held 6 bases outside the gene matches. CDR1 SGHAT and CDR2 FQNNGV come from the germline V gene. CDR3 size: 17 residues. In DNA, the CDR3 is TGTGCCAGCAGCTTAGGGGCCGCGGGGGGTTCCTACAATGAGCAGTTCTTC. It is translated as CASSLGAAGGSYNEQFF.

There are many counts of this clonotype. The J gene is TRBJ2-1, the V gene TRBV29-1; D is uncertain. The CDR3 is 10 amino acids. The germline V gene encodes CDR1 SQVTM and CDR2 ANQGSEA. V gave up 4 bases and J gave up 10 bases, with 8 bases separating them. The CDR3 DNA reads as TGCAGCGTTGCAAGCGTGGAGCAGTTCTTC. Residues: CSVASVEQFF.

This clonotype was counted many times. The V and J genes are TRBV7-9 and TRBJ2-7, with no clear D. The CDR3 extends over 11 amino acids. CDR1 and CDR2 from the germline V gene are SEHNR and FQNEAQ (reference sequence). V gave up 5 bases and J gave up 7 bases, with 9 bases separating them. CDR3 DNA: TGTGCCAGCAGCCCCGACCTGGAGCAGTACTTC. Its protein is CASSPDLEQYF.